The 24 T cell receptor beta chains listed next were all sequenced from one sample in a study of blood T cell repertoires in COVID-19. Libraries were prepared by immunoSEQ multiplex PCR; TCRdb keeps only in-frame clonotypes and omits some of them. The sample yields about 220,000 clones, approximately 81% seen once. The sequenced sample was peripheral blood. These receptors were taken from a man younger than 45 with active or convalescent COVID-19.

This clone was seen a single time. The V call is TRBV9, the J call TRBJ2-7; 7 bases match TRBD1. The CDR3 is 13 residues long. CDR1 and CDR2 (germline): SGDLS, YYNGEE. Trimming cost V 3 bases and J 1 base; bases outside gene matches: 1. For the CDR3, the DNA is TGTGCCAGCAGCGCGACAGGGTCCTACGAGCAGTACTTC. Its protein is CASSATGSYEQYF.

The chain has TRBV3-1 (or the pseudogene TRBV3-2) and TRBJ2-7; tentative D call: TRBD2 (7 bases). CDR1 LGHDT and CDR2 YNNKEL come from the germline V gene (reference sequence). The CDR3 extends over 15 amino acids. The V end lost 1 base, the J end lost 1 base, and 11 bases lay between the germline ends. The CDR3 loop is CASSQGRGASYEQYF. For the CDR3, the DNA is TGTGCCAGCAGCCAAGGTCGGGGGGCGTCCTACGAGCAGTACTTC.

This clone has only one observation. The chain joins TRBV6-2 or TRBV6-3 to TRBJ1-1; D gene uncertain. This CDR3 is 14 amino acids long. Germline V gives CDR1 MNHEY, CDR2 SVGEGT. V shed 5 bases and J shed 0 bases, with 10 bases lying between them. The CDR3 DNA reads TGTGCCAGCAGTAAAGACTGGATGAACACTGAAGCTTTCTTT. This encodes CASSKDWMNTEAFF.

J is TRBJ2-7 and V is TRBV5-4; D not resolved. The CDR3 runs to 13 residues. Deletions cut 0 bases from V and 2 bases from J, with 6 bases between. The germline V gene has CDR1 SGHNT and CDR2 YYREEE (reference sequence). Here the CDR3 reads CASSLGRPYEQYF. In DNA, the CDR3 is TGTGCCAGCAGCTTGGGTCGTCCCTACGAGCAGTACTTC.

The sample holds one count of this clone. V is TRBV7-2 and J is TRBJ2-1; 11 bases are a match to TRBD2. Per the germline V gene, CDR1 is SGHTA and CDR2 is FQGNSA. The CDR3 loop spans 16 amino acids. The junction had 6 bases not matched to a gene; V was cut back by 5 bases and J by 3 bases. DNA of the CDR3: TGTGCCAGCAGCCCCTTAGCGGGAGGGGACTACAATGAGCAGTTCTTC. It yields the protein CASSPLAGGDYNEQFF.

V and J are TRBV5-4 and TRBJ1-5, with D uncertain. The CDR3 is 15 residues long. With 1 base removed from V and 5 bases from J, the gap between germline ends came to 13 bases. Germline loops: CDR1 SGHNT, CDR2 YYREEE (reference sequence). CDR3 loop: CASSLNERRDQPQHF. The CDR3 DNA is TGTGCCAGCAGCTTGAACGAGAGGAGAGATCAGCCCCAGCATTTT.

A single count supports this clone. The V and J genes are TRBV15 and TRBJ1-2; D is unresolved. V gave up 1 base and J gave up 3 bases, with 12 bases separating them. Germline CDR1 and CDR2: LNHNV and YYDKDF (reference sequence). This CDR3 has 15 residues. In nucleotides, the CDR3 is TGTGCCACCAGCAGAGGCCGGACTCCAGACTATGGCTACACCTTC. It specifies CATSRGRTPDYGYTF.

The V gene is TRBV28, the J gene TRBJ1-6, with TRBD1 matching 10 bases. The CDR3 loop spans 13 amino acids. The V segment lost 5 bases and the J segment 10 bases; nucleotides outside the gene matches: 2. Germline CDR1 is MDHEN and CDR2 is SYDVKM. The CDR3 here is CASSGDRGSPLHF. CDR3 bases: TGTGCCAGCAGTGGGGACAGGGGATCACCCCTCCACTTT.

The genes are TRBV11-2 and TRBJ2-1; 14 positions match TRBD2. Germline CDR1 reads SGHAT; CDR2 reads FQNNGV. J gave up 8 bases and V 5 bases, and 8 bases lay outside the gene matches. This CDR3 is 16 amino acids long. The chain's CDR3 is CASSRLAGGRMDEQFF. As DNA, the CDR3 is TGTGCCAGCAGCCGACTAGCGGGGGGGCGTATGGATGAGCAGTTCTTC.

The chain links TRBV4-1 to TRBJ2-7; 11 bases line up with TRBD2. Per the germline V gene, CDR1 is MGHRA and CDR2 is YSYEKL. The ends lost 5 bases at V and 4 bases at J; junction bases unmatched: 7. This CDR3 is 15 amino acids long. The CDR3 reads CASSETSGGRYEQYF. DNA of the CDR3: TGCGCCAGCAGCGAAACTAGCGGGGGTCGTTACGAGCAGTACTTC.

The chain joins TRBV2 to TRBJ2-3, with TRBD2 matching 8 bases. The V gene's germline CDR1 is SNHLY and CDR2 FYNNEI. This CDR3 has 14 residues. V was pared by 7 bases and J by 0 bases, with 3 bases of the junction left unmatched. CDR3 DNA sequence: TGTGCCAGCAACGGGGGGGTTAGCACAGATACGCAGTATTTT. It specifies CASNGGVSTDTQYF. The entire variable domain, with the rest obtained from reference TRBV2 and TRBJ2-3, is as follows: EPEVTQTPSHQVTQMGQEVILRCVPISNHLYFYWYRQILGQKVEFLVSFYNNEISEKSEIFDDQFSVERPDGSNFTLKIRSTKLEDSAMYFCASNGGVSTDTQYFGPGTRLTVL.

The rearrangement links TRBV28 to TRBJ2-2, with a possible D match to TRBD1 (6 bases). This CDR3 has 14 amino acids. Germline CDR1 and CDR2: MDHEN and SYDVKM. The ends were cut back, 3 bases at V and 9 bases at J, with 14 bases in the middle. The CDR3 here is CASSLVQGERELFF. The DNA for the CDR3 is TGTGCCAGCAGTTTGGTACAGGGTGAGAGGGAGCTGTTTTTT.

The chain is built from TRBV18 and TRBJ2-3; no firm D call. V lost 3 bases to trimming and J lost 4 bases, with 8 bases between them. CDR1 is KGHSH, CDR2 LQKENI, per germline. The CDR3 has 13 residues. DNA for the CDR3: TGTGCCAGCTCACCCCCTGCGGCAGATACGCAGTATTTT. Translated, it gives CASSPPAADTQYF.

CDR3 amino acids: CASSSRQGESGELFF. In nucleotides, the CDR3 is TGTGCCAGCAGCTCGCGACAGGGGGAAAGCGGGGAGCTGTTTTTT. The chain recombines TRBV11-3 with TRBJ2-2; 9 bases map to TRBD1. Germline-derived CDR1 and CDR2 are SGHNT and YENEEA. This CDR3 region has 15 residues. V was clipped by 4 bases and J by 7 bases; unmatched bases: 7. The whole variable domain, remainder taken from reference TRBV11-3 and TRBJ2-2, is EAGVVQSPRYKIIEKKQPVAFWCNPISGHNTLYWYLQNLGQGPELLIRYENEEAVDDSQLPKDRFSAERLKGVDSTLKIQPAELGDSAVYLCASSSRQGESGELFFGEGSRLTVL.

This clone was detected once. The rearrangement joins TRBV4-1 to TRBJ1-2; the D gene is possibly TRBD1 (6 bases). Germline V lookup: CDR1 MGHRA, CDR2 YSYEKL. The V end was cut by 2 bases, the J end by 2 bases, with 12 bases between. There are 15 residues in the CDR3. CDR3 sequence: CASSQTGYMNYGYTF. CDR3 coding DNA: TGCGCCAGCAGCCAAACAGGGTATATGAACTATGGCTACACCTTC.

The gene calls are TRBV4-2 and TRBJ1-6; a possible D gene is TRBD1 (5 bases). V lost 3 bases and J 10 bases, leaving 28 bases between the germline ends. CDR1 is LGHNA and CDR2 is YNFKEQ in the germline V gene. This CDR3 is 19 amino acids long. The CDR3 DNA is TGTGCCAGCAGCCAGGAAGGGACTCTTCTTGCCATGCCATACTCACCCCTCCACTTT. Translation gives CASSQEGTLLAMPYSPLHF.

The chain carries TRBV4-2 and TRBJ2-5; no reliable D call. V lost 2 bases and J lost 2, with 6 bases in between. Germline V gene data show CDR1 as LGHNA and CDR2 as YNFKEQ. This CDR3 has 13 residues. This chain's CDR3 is CASSQILQETQYF. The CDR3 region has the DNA TGTGCCAGCAGCCAAATTCTACAAGAGACCCAGTACTTC.

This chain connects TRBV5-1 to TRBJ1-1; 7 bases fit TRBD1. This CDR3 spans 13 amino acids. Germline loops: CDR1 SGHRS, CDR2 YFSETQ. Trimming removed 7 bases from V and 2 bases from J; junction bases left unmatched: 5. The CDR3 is CASGGQENTEAFF. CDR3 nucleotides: TGCGCCAGCGGCGGACAGGAAAACACTGAAGCTTTCTTT.

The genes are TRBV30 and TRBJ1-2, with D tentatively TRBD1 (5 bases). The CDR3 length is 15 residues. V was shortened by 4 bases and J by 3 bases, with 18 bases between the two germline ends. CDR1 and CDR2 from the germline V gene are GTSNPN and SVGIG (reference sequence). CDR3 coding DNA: TGTGCCTGGACCGTGGGGGGGGTCCCGCACTATGGCTACACCTTC. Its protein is CAWTVGGVPHYGYTF.

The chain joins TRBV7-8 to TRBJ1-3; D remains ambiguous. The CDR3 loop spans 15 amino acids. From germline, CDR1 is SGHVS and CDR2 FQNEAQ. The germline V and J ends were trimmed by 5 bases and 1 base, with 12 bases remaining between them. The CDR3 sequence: CASSRAGSSGNTIYF. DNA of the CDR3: TGTGCCAGCAGCAGGGCGGGCAGTTCTGGAAACACCATATATTTT. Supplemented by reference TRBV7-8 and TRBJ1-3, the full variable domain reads GAGVSQSPRYKVAKRGQDVALRCDPISGHVSLFWYQQALGQGPEFLTYFQNEAQLDKSGLPSDRFFAERPEGSVSTLKIQRTQQEDSAVYLCASSRAGSSGNTIYFGEGSWLTVV.

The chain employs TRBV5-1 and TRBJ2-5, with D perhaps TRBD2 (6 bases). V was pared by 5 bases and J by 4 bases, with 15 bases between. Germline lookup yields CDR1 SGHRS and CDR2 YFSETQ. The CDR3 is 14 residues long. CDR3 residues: CASRGAGRGETQYF. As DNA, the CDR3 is TGCGCCAGCAGAGGGGCGGGAAGGGGAGAGACCCAGTACTTC.

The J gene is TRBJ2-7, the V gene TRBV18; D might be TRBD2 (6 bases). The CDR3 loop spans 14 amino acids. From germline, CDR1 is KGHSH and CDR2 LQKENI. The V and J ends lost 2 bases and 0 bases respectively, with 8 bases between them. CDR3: CASSPMRGSYEQYF. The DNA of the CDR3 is TGTGCCAGCTCACCAATGCGGGGCTCCTACGAGCAGTACTTC. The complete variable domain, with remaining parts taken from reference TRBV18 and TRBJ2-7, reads NAGVMQNPRHLVRRRGQEARLRCSPMKGHSHVYWYRQLPEEGLKFMVYLQKENIIDESGMPKERFSAEFPKEGPSILRIQQVVRGDSAAYFCASSPMRGSYEQYFGPGTRLTVT.

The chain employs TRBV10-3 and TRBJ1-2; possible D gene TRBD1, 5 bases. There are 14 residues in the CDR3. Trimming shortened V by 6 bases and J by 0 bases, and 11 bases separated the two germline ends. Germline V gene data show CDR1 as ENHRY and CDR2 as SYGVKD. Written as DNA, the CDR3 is TGTGCCATCAGACAGGACGCCGCTAACTATGGCTACACCTTC. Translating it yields CAIRQDAANYGYTF.

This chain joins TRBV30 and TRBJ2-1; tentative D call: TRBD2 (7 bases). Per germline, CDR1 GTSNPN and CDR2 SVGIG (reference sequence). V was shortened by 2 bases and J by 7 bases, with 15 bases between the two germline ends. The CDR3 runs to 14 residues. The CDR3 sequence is CAWSRGGPINEQFF. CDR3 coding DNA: TGTGCCTGGAGTCGCGGGGGCCCTATAAATGAGCAGTTCTTC.